These T cell receptor beta chains were read from a single sample in a study of shared clonotypes between healthy human individuals. The assay was immunoSEQ multiplex PCR, and TCRdb's table has in-frame clones only and misses some. The data hold approximately 700,000 clones, with less than 80% observed a single time. The sequencing sample was made of memory CD4+ T cells sorted from blood. All receptors derive from a woman aged 25-40 years in good health. The CDR3 runs from the conserved cysteine through the conserved F or W. A D gene is named only where the DNA matches it firmly. Not all rows give a size; the values are once, few, many and, for expanded clones, a class.

>TRBJ2-5|once|TRBD2|TRBV2
TGTGCCAGCAGTACCGGGACTATACAAGAGACCCAGTACTTC
CASSTGTIQETQYF
>TRBJ2-3|few|TRBD2|TRBV5-1
TGCGCCAGCAGCTTGGGACTAGCGGGAGGGACTAGCACAGATACGCAGTATTTT
CASSLGLAGGTSTDTQYF
>TRBJ2-1|NA|TRBD2|TRBV11-3
TGTGCCAGCAGCCCCGGGGGAGGGTTCCCCTACAATGAGCAGTTCTTC
CASSPGGGFPYNEQFF
>TRBJ2-5|few|NA|TRBV6-5
TGTGCCAGCAGAACTACCCAAGAGACCCAGTACTTC
CASRTTQETQYF
>TRBJ2-5|NA|NA|TRBV2
TGTGCCAGCAGTGACCCCCTTACAGGATTGTTCCAAGAGACCCAGTACTTC
CASSDPLTGLFQETQYF
>TRBJ1-3|NA|TRBD1|TRBV25-1
TGTGCCAGCAGTTACCAGGGGGCGCACGGAAACACCATATATTTT
CASSYQGAHGNTIYF
>TRBJ2-7|NA|NA|TRBV28
TGTGCCAGCCAGCCGGGGAGTTCCTACGAGCAGTACTTC
CASQPGSSYEQYF
>TRBJ2-7|few|NA|TRBV5-1
TGCGCCAGCAGCTCCGGGACGGTTTACGAGCAGTACTTC
CASSSGTVYEQYF
>TRBJ2-2|NA|TRBD1|TRBV19
TGTGCCAGTAGGACAGGGGGTGGGGAGCTGTTTTTT
CASRTGGGELFF
>TRBJ2-7|NA|TRBD2|TRBV7-8
TGTGCCAGCAGCAGGGGGGCTAGCGGGAGGGCCGGGTACGAGCAGTACTTC
CASSRGASGRAGYEQYF
>TRBJ2-2|NA|NA|TRBV5-1
TGCGCCAGCAGCTATGGGACGATGAACACCGGGGAGCTGTTTTTT
CASSYGTMNTGELFF
>TRBJ1-2|NA|TRBD1|TRBV19
TGTGCCAGTAGTATCTCCGACAGGGGAGGGTATGGCTACACCTTC
CASSISDRGGYGYTF
>TRBJ2-1|NA|TRBD1|TRBV27
TGTGCCAGCAGTTCCCGGACAGGGGGCAGAGATGAGCAGTTCTTC
CASSSRTGGRDEQFF
>TRBJ2-3|few|NA|TRBV11-2
TGTGCCAGCAGCTCTCGGGGGAGCGAGACAGATACGCAGTATTTT
CASSSRGSETDTQYF
>TRBJ1-4|few|NA|TRBV9
TGTGCCAGCAGCCTAGGGGGGACTAATGAAAAACTGTTTTTT
CASSLGGTNEKLFF
>TRBJ1-1|few|NA|TRBV6-6
TGTGCCAGCACTTACTCACAGACCACTGAAGCTTTCTTT
CASTYSQTTEAFF
>TRBJ2-5|NA|NA|TRBV29-1
TGCAGCGTTGTGGGTGGGGGAAGAGAGACCCAGTACTTC
CSVVGGGRETQYF
>TRBJ2-2|NA|NA|TRBV11-2
TGTGCCAGCAGGAAACTGGCGAACACCGGGGAGCTGTTTTTT
CASRKLANTGELFF
>TRBJ1-6|once|NA|TRBV6-1
TGTGCCAGCAGTGAAGCGCTGCAGAGATATAATTCACCCCTCCACTTT
CASSEALQRYNSPLHF
>TRBJ2-2|many|TRBD2|TRBV27
TGTGCCAGCAGGTCAATAGCGGGGCACACCGGGGAGCTGTTTTTT
CASRSIAGHTGELFF
>TRBJ1-2|few|TRBD1|TRBV19
TGTGCCAGTAGACGGACAGGGGGCGGTGGCTACACCTTC
CASRRTGGGGYTF
>TRBJ2-7|few|NA|TRBV20-1
TGCAGGAACTGCGGGGAGCAGTACTTC
CRNCGEQYF
>TRBJ1-2|NA|NA|TRBV5-4
TGTGCCAGCAGCTTGGGGGGGGATACAGGATATGGCTACACCTTC
CASSLGGDTGYGYTF
>TRBJ1-4|NA|NA|TRBV5-6
TGTGCCAGCAGCCCATCTGCAACTAATGAAAAACTGTTTTTT
CASSPSATNEKLFF
>TRBJ1-1|once|NA|TRBV28
TGTGCCAGCAGCCTGACCACTGAAGCTTTCTTT
CASSLTTEAFF
>TRBJ2-7|NA|NA|TRBV18
TGTGCCAGCTCACCACCCTCCGGGACTCCTTCCTACGAGCAGTACTTC
CASSPPSGTPSYEQYF
>TRBJ2-7|NA|NA|TRBV4-1
TGCGCCAGCAGCCAACCTAGAGATTACGAGCAGTACTTC
CASSQPRDYEQYF
>TRBJ1-4|NA|TRBD1|TRBV23-1
TGCGCCAGCAGTCAATCGGACAGGGAGGATGAAAAACTGTTTTTT
CASSQSDREDEKLFF